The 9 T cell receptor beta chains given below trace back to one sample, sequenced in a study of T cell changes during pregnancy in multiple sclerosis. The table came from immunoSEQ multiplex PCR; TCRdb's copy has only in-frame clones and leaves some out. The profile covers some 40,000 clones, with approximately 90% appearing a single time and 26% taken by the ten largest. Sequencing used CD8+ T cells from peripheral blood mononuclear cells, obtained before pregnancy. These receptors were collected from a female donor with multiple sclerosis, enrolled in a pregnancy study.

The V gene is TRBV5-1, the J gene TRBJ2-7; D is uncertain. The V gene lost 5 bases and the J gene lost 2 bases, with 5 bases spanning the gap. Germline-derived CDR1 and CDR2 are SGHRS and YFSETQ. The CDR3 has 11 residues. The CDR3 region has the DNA TGCGCCAGCAGTTCAACCTACGAGCAGTACTTC. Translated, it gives CASSSTYEQYF.

The CDR3 DNA reads as TGTGCCAGCAGTTTAGCCCCGACTAGCGGGAGAAACGAGCAGTACTTC. Protein product: CASSLAPTSGRNEQYF. This sequence joins TRBV27 and TRBJ2-7; 12 bases are shared with TRBD2. V lost 2 bases, J lost 5 bases, and 7 bases stayed unmatched. The germline V gene encodes CDR1 MNHEY and CDR2 SMNVEV (reference sequence). This CDR3 is 16 amino acids long.

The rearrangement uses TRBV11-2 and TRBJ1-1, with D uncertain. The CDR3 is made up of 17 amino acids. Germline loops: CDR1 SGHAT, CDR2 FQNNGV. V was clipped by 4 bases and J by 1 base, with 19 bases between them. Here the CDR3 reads CASSSIPRLSPNTEAFF. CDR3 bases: TGTGCCAGCAGCTCGATACCTAGACTGTCTCCGAACACTGAAGCTTTCTTT.

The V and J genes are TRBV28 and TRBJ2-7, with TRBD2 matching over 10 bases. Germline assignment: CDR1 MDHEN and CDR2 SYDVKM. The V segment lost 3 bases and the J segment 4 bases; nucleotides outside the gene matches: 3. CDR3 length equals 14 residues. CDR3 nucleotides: TGTGCCAGCAGTTTTGCAGCGGGAGGGTACGAGCAGTACTTC. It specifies CASSFAAGGYEQYF.

The CDR3 DNA is TGTGCCAGCAGTGACTACCTCTTCGGGAAGAACACCGGGGAGCTGTTTTTT. Protein sequence: CASSDYLFGKNTGELFF. The J gene is TRBJ2-2, the V gene TRBV6-4; D possibly corresponds to TRBD2 (5 bases). Germline CDR1 MRHNA, CDR2 SNTAGT. The CDR3 length is 17 residues. V was pared by 1 base and J by 1 base, with 13 bases between.

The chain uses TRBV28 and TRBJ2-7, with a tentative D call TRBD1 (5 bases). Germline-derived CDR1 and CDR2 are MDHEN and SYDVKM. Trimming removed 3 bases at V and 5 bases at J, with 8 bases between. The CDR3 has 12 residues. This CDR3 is CASSLIGDEQYF. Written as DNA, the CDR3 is TGTGCCAGCAGTTTGATAGGGGACGAGCAGTACTTC.

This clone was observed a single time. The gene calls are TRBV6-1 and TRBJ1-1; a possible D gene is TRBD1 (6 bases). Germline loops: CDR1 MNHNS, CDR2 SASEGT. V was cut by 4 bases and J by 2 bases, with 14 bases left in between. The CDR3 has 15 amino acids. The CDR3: CASSGPIQGNTEAFF. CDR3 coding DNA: TGTGCCAGCAGTGGCCCAATACAGGGCAACACTGAAGCTTTCTTT.

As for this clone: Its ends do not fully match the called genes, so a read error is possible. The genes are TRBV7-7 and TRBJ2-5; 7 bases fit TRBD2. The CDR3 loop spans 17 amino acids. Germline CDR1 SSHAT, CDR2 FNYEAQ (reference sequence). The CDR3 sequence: CASSLALASGPQGTQYF. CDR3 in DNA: TGTGCCAGCAGCTTAGCGTTGGCTAGCGGACCCCAAGGGACCCAGTACTTC. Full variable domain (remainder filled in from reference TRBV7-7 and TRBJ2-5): GAGVSQSPRYKVTKRGQDVTLRCDPISSHATLYWYQQALGQGPEFLTYFNYEAQPDKSGLPSDRFSAERPEGSISTLTIQRTEQRDSAMYRCASSLALASGPQGTQYFGPGTRLLVL.

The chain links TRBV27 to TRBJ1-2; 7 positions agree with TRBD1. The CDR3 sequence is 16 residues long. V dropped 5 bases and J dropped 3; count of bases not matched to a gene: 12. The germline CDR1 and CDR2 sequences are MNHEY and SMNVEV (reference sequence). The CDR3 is CASSLGIGTEYYGYTF. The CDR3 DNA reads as TGTGCCAGCAGTCTAGGGATCGGGACAGAGTACTATGGCTACACCTTC.